This section outlines one T cell receptor (beta chain) sequence together with its context. These data are taken from a study of blood T cells in healthy people across ages. From germline, CDR1 is SGHTA and CDR2 FQGTGA. V shed 5 bases, J shed 7 bases, and the junction held 10 bases outside the gene matches. CDR3 size: 16 residues. The use of a sample-barcoded 5' primer and a J-beta primer mix characterized a second PCR of about 6 to 11 cycles. One entry per CDR3 protein, called by TCRdb with MiXCR from the 5' RACE reads. The sample records 1,500,000 or so distinct CDR3 sequences, roughly two fifths being singletons.

This TCR was sampled from a woman aged 18-29 years in good health. V and J are TRBV7-3 and TRBJ2-1, with 11 bases that match TRBD2. The sequenced sample was blood. The DNA for the CDR3 is TGTGCCAGCAGCCCTCGCACTAGCGGGAGCGGTAATGAGCAGTTCTTC. This gives the protein CASSPRTSGSGNEQFF.